This T cell receptor beta chain was documented in a study of shared clonotypes between healthy human individuals. About this clone: Antigen unknown.

An assay was performed, and its level was deep. TCRdb's copy holds only in-frame clones and misses some; the assay was immunoSEQ multiplex PCR. The table includes some 2,500,000 clones, approximately 93% detected once. A CD45RA+ naive subset and a CD45RA-negative memory subset were split from CD4+ cells. Findings of the study overall: Richness estimates generally favored naive over memory subsets.

The CDR3 spans 15 residues. With 9 bases removed from V and 1 base from J, the gap between germline ends came to 13 bases. The germline V gene has CDR1 LNHDA and CDR2 SQIVND (reference sequence). The sequenced sample consisted of naive CD4+ T cells from PBMCs. The subset: CD45RA+ positively selected. The receptor's source is a man between 18 and 35 years old in good health. Some clones in this sample may be carry-over from other donors' samples. The chain couples TRBV19 to TRBJ2-6, with unresolved D. For the CDR3, the DNA is TGTGCCAGCGGCCCAGTAACGTCTGGGGCCAACGTCCTGACTTTC. Translation: CASGPVTSGANVLTF.